This T cell receptor (beta chain) was retrieved from a study of cytomegalovirus exposure and HLA in healthy donors. Overall study results and limits: It was confirmed in vitro that a few of the CMV-associated chains were specific for CMV antigens. Being productive about 87% or about 30% of the time was typical of most TCR beta V segments in an earlier analysis. According to the study, roughly 160 TCR beta chains were cytomegalovirus-associated.

PCR amplification relied on 60 Vbeta primers (plus 13 Jbeta primers). Repertoires were generated with immunoSEQ multiplex PCR, while TCRdb's copy carries only in-frame clones and drops some. This specimen shows around 100,000 clones; the ten leading clones hold 6.8%. The CDR3 contains 15 residues. In germline, CDR1 is MNHNY, CDR2 SVGAGI (reference sequence). Trimming took off 6 bases at V and 4 bases at J, with 19 bases between the two ends. To note about this clone: Its antigen is still unknown.

V and J are TRBV6-6 and TRBJ2-7; the D gene is possibly TRBD1 (5 bases). The source material was PBMCs. The receptor comes from a man aged 40-55 years in good health and CMV-seropositive. The CDR3 DNA sequence: TGTGCCAGCAGCCCAGAAGGGGAACCCCTTTACGAGCAGTACTTC. Its translation is CASSPEGEPLYEQYF.